Below, 18 T cell receptor beta chains from the same sample are listed, as sequenced in a study of blood T cell repertoires in COVID-19. Profiled with immunoSEQ multiplex PCR; TCRdb holds only in-frame clones, not every one. Here the sample spans approximately 230,000 clones, around 89% being singletons. Sequenced input: PBMCs or T cells enriched from blood (not recorded which). The source is a woman in her 30s who had recovered from COVID-19.

This clone has only a few counts. The gene calls are TRBV19 and TRBJ1-4; possible D gene TRBD1, 6 bases. This CDR3 has 13 residues. Germline values: CDR1 LNHDA, CDR2 SQIVND (reference sequence). V dropped 8 bases and J dropped 2 bases, with 9 bases sitting between them. The CDR3 bases are TGTGCCAGTGAGGGGGACACTAATGAAAAACTGTTTTTT. This encodes CASEGDTNEKLFF.

The chain joins TRBV5-5 to TRBJ1-5; D may be TRBD1 (5 bases). The CDR3 has 15 residues. V lost 4 bases, J lost 2 bases, and 13 bases lay in between. The germline V gene encodes CDR1 SGHKS and CDR2 YYEKEE (reference sequence). This CDR3 is CASSLRVFGNQPQHF. As DNA, the CDR3 is TGTGCCAGCAGCCTCAGGGTGTTCGGCAATCAGCCCCAGCATTTT.

The rearrangement uses TRBV9 and TRBJ1-3; the match to TRBD1 covers 9 bases. The V segment lost 0 bases and the J segment 3 bases; nucleotides outside the gene matches: 1. Germline-derived CDR1 and CDR2 are SGDLS and YYNGEE. CDR3 size: 15 residues. The CDR3 nucleotides read TGTGCCAGCAGCGTAGGACAGGGGGTTGGAAACACCATATATTTT. It specifies CASSVGQGVGNTIYF.

The chain is built from TRBV20-1 and TRBJ2-5; 9 bases agree with TRBD2. The CDR3 runs 17 residues. V lost 3 bases to trimming and J lost 4 bases; unmatched junction nucleotides: 15. The germline V gene has CDR1 DFQATT and CDR2 SNEGSKA (reference sequence). In DNA form, the CDR3 reads TGCAGTGCTAGTATCCTTCTAGCGGGACCTTGGGGAGAGACCCAGTACTTC. This codes for CSASILLAGPWGETQYF.

The chain recombines TRBV2 with TRBJ1-2, with TRBD1 identical over 7 bases. The CDR3 covers 14 residues. V trimming: 2 bases; J trimming: 7 bases; junction bases outside the gene matches: 7. Germline V gives CDR1 SNHLY, CDR2 FYNNEI. The chain's CDR3 is CASSERVQGSGYTF. The CDR3 DNA reads as TGTGCCAGCAGTGAAAGGGTACAGGGGTCTGGCTACACCTTC.

This chain joins TRBV6-5 and TRBJ2-1, with 8 bases aligning to TRBD2. The CDR3 length is 15 residues. J was trimmed by 5 bases and V by 8 bases; bases with no gene match: 11. Germline V gives CDR1 MNHEY, CDR2 SVGAGI. CDR3 coding DNA: TGTGCCAGCGAGGAAGCGGGAGTCACGAACAATGAGCAGTTCTTC. This codes for CASEEAGVTNNEQFF.

The sample holds one count of this clone. The gene calls are TRBV7-3 and TRBJ1-1, with D possibly being TRBD1 (5 bases). Trimming left V 5 bases short and J 5 bases short, with 15 bases between. Germline CDR1 reads SGHTA; CDR2 reads FQGTGA. There are 14 residues in the CDR3. In nucleotides, the CDR3 is TGTGCCAGCAGCCTCCGGCAGGGAGGGACTGAAGCTTTCTTT. As protein: CASSLRQGGTEAFF. Looking up the rest from reference TRBV7-3 and TRBJ1-1 gives the full variable domain: GAGVSQTPSNKVTEKGKYVELRCDPISGHTALYWYRQSLGQGPEFLIYFQGTGAADDSGLPNDRFFAVRPEGSVSTLKIQRTERGDSAVYLCASSLRQGGTEAFFGQGTRLTVV.

The chain employs TRBV28 and TRBJ2-1; D is possibly TRBD1 (6 bases). The germline V gene encodes CDR1 MDHEN and CDR2 SYDVKM. Deletions cut 6 bases from V and 0 bases from J, with 15 bases between. The CDR3 runs 16 residues. The CDR3 reads CASRPVTGSSYNEQFF. The CDR3 bases are TGTGCCAGCAGACCAGTTACAGGGAGCTCCTACAATGAGCAGTTCTTC.

The V and J genes are TRBV28 and TRBJ1-2, with D uncertain. Germline V gives CDR1 MDHEN, CDR2 SYDVKM. CDR3 size: 13 residues. The V end lost 3 bases, the J end lost 2 bases, and 7 bases lay between the germline ends. CDR3 in DNA: TGTGCCAGCAGTTTTCCCGTCAACTATGGCTACACCTTC. Protein sequence: CASSFPVNYGYTF.

The chain has TRBV27 and TRBJ1-5; D unclear. Germline lookup yields CDR1 MNHEY and CDR2 SMNVEV (reference sequence). The CDR3 runs to 15 residues. Trimming removed 1 base at V and 3 bases at J, with 10 bases between. The CDR3 reads CASSLYAGHNQPQHF. The CDR3 DNA reads as TGTGCCAGCAGTTTATACGCAGGCCACAATCAGCCCCAGCATTTT.

This chain joins TRBV9 and TRBJ2-3; TRBD2 matches 8 bases. The CDR3 has 15 residues. V shed 0 bases and J 3 bases; nucleotides not matched to a gene: 3. In germline, CDR1 is SGDLS, CDR2 YYNGEE. CDR3 in amino acids: CASSVGGGRTDTQYF. The CDR3 nucleotides are TGTGCCAGCAGCGTAGGAGGCGGGAGGACAGATACGCAGTATTTT.

This clone showed up just once. This chain links TRBV2 with TRBJ1-1, with 8 positions matching TRBD1. Per germline, CDR1 SNHLY and CDR2 FYNNEI. V shed 6 bases and J 3 bases; nucleotides not matched to a gene: 6. The CDR3 is 14 amino acids. The CDR3 DNA reads as TGTGCCAGCAGGGGCGACAGGGGTTACACTGAAGCTTTCTTT. Translation: CASRGDRGYTEAFF.

V usage is TRBV30 and J usage is TRBJ1-3, with D hard to call. This CDR3 comprises 13 residues. CDR1 and CDR2 (germline): GTSNPN, SVGIG (reference sequence). Deletions cut 5 bases from V and 4 bases from J, with 12 bases between. CDR3 sequence (DNA): TGTGCCTGGTCCGACCCAGGCGGAAACACCATATATTTT. The encoded protein is CAWSDPGGNTIYF.

The table lists this clone with a count of one. The CDR3 is CASSLVSSGTYNEQFF. For the CDR3, the DNA is TGTGCCAGCAGCTTAGTATCTAGCGGCACCTACAATGAGCAGTTCTTC. The chain employs TRBV7-2 and TRBJ2-1, with 7 positions matching TRBD2. The CDR3 has 16 amino acids. J lost 2 bases, V lost 1 base, and 5 bases had no gene match. In germline, CDR1 is SGHTA, CDR2 FQGNSA.

This chain connects TRBV7-3 to TRBJ2-2, with 8 bases fitting TRBD2. The germline V gene encodes CDR1 SGHTA and CDR2 FQGTGA. The CDR3 totals 15 residues. The V and J ends lost 5 bases and 0 bases, in that order; junction bases with no gene match: 2. CDR3 in DNA: TGTGCCAGCAGCCGTAGCGGGGCGAACACCGGGGAGCTGTTTTTT. It translates to CASSRSGANTGELFF.

Only a few counts were recorded for this clone. This chain connects TRBV5-4 to TRBJ1-1; 7 bases line up with TRBD1. The V segment lost 4 bases and the J segment 4 bases; nucleotides outside the gene matches: 10. The CDR3 has 15 residues. Germline V CDR1 and CDR2: SGHNT, YYREEE (reference sequence). The CDR3 reads CASSPSPGGLTEAFF. In DNA, the CDR3 is TGTGCCAGCAGCCCTTCTCCAGGGGGTCTCACTGAAGCTTTCTTT.

This clone has a handful of counts. This CDR3 is also generated by other DNA sequences in the sample. The rearrangement links TRBV7-9 to TRBJ1-1; no firm D call. The V and J ends lost 5 bases and 0 bases respectively, with 7 bases between them. This CDR3 contains 13 residues. CDR1 SEHNR and CDR2 FQNEAQ come from the germline V gene (reference sequence). DNA for the CDR3: TGTGCCAGCAGCCCGTTAATGAACACTGAAGCTTTCTTT. Residues: CASSPLMNTEAFF.

This clone was seen a single time. This rearrangement joins TRBV18 to TRBJ1-4; D remains ambiguous. The germline CDR1 and CDR2 sequences are KGHSH and LQKENI. V shed 0 bases and J shed 10 bases, with 12 bases lying between them. The CDR3 sequence is 14 residues long. In DNA form, the CDR3 reads TGTGCCAGCTCACCACCGTCGGTGAGCGCAAAACTGTTTTTT. The encoded protein is CASSPPSVSAKLFF.